This TCR beta chain was identified in a study of T cell changes during pregnancy in multiple sclerosis. Only in-frame clones appear in the TCRdb table, and some are missing; sequencing was by immunoSEQ multiplex PCR. The sample has 40,000 to 55,000 clones, around 92% seen once. The CDR3 loop spans 13 amino acids. V shed 3 bases and J shed 5 bases, with 10 bases lying between them. Germline V gene sequence: CDR1 LNHNV, CDR2 YYDKDF (reference sequence). This sequence was found in a female donor with multiple sclerosis, enrolled in a pregnancy study. Sequencing used CD4+ T cells from peripheral blood mononuclear cells, obtained in the third trimester of pregnancy. The chain employs TRBV15 and TRBJ1-2; no clear D gene. The CDR3 spells CATSRTLEYGYTF. The CDR3 nucleotides are TGTGCCACCAGCAGGACCCTGGAGTATGGCTACACCTTC.